Listed here are 23 T cell receptor beta chains from one sample, sequenced in a study of T cells in Graves' hyperthyroidism and ophthalmopathy. Authors of the study amplified TCR beta CDR3 regions from RNA transcripts. Carried out on the TCR CDR3, a first-round RT-PCR used the HTBI primer set. One entry per CDR3 protein results from TCRdb running MiXCR on the multiplex PCR reads. This repertoire shows about 460,000 distinct CDR3 sequences, about 20% found once; its top ten account for about 49%. Sample: blood. The receptor source for this set is a woman between 70 and 85 years old with Graves' ophthalmopathy.

This rearrangement joins TRBV10-3 to TRBJ1-6; possibly TRBD1 for D (6 bases). V was clipped by 4 bases and J by 9 bases, with 16 bases between them. Germline V gene data show CDR1 as ENHRY and CDR2 as SYGVKD. The CDR3 extends over 15 amino acids. DNA for the CDR3: TGTGCCATCAGTGTGGACAGTCTGCTAATTTCACCCCTCCACTTT. It specifies CAISVDSLLISPLHF.

This clonotype was seen many times. The V gene is TRBV20-1, the J gene TRBJ1-1, with D unclear. This CDR3 comprises 12 residues. Germline V lookup: CDR1 DFQATT, CDR2 SNEGSKA (reference sequence). The chain's CDR3 is CTVGRAPAEAFF. DNA for the CDR3: TGCACTGTGGGAAGGGCGCCTGCTGAAGCTTTCTTT.

This rearrangement joins TRBV6-4 to TRBJ1-2, with a tentative D call TRBD1 (5 bases). Per the germline V gene, CDR1 is MRHNA and CDR2 is SNTAGT. With 4 bases removed from V and 2 bases from J, the gap between germline ends came to 14 bases. The CDR3 runs to 15 residues. DNA for the CDR3: TGTGCCAGCAGTGTGGAGGGGAGTTCAAACTATGGCTACACCTTC. This sequence encodes CASSVEGSSNYGYTF.

This sequence joins TRBV20-1 and TRBJ2-1; D is unclear. V lost 3 bases, J lost 10 bases, and 7 bases lay in between. The CDR3 runs 10 residues. Germline CDR1 and CDR2: DFQATT and SNEGSKA (reference sequence). CDR3 amino acids: CSARNGEQFF. For the CDR3, the DNA is TGCAGTGCTAGGAACGGAGAGCAGTTCTTC.

A few counts support this clonotype. This sequence joins TRBV15 and TRBJ2-7; TRBD2 might be the D (5 bases). The germline V and J ends were trimmed by 8 bases and 2 bases, with 13 bases remaining between them. CDR1 LNHNV and CDR2 YYDKDF come from the germline V gene (reference sequence). CDR3 size: 13 residues. CDR3: CATLVLGAYEQYF. The CDR3 DNA follows: TGTGCCACCCTCGTACTGGGAGCCTACGAGCAGTACTTC. The full variable domain, with the rest looked up from reference TRBV15 and TRBJ2-7, is DAMVIQNPRYQVTQFGKPVTLSCSQTLNHNVMYWYQQKSSQAPKLLFHYYDKDFNNEADTPDNFQSRRPNTSFCFLDIRSPGLGDTAMYLCATLVLGAYEQYFGPGTRLTVT.

At least ten counts were recorded for this clonotype. The chain carries TRBV12-3 or TRBV12-4 and TRBJ2-1, with TRBD2 matching over 8 bases. Losses at the gene ends were 6 bases for V and 5 bases for J; bases not matched to a gene: 6. This CDR3 is 14 amino acids long. CDR3 coding DNA: TGTGCCAGCAGCTTTAGCGGGATCGACAATGAGCAGTTCTTC. Translated, it gives CASSFSGIDNEQFF.

The chain carries TRBV3-1 and TRBJ2-1, with a possible D match to TRBD2 (6 bases). Germline CDR1 is LGHDT and CDR2 is YNNKEL (reference sequence). The V gene lost 1 base and the J gene lost 10 bases, with 11 bases spanning the gap. The CDR3 length is 13 residues. This chain's CDR3 is CASSQVGGWEQFF. The DNA for the CDR3 is TGTGCCAGCAGCCAAGTGGGGGGTTGGGAGCAGTTCTTC.

This sequence joins TRBV29-1 and TRBJ1-2, with 10 positions matching TRBD1. The germline V gene encodes CDR1 SQVTM and CDR2 ANQGSEA. Losses at the gene ends were 8 bases for V and 2 bases for J; bases not matched to a gene: 5. The CDR3 sequence is 13 residues long. CDR3: CSIGQGVNYGYTF. The CDR3 DNA reads as TGCAGCATTGGACAGGGGGTAAACTATGGCTACACCTTC.

This clonotype has ten or more counts. This chain links TRBV6-1 with TRBJ1-1; no reliable D call. Germline CDR1 is MNHNS and CDR2 is SASEGT. This CDR3 contains 12 residues. The V and J ends lost 1 base and 8 bases respectively, with 8 bases between them. CDR3 DNA: TGTGCCAGCAGTGAAGTATGGAAAGAAGCTTTCTTT. It encodes CASSEVWKEAFF.

This chain connects TRBV19 to TRBJ2-3, with TRBD2 matching 12 bases. V gave up 10 bases and J gave up 5 bases; unmatched junction bases: 13. Per germline, CDR1 LNHDA and CDR2 SQIVND (reference sequence). The CDR3 has 16 amino acids. CDR3 in DNA: TGTGCCACCAGTATGCCCCCACTAGCGGGAGGAGATACGCAGTATTTT. It is translated as CATSMPPLAGGDTQYF. Complete variable domain (other parts from reference TRBV19 and TRBJ2-3): DGGITQSPKYLFRKEGQNVTLSCEQNLNHDAMYWYRQDPGQGLRLIYYSQIVNDFQKGDIAEGYSVSREKKESFPLTVTSAQKNPTAFYLCATSMPPLAGGDTQYFGPGTRLTVL.

This clonotype was observed many times. This sequence joins TRBV27 and TRBJ1-2; 11 bases line up with TRBD1. CDR1 and CDR2 (germline): MNHEY, SMNVEV (reference sequence). V was pared by 2 bases and J by 2 bases, with 1 base of the junction left unmatched. The CDR3 runs 15 residues. In nucleotides, the CDR3 is TGTGCCAGCAGTTTAGGGACAGGGGGGAACTATGGCTACACCTTC. Translation: CASSLGTGGNYGYTF.

The rearrangement links TRBV9 to TRBJ1-1; D might be TRBD1 (6 bases). The CDR3 sequence is 14 residues long. From germline, CDR1 is SGDLS and CDR2 YYNGEE. The V gene lost 4 bases and the J gene lost 4 bases, with 14 bases spanning the gap. The CDR3 loop reads CASSRDTGVTEAFF. Written as DNA, the CDR3 is TGTGCCAGCAGCAGGGACACCGGGGTCACTGAAGCTTTCTTT.

This clonotype was recorded many times. J is TRBJ2-7 and V is TRBV5-1, with D hard to call. From germline, CDR1 is SGHRS and CDR2 YFSETQ. Trimming took off 0 bases at V and 1 base at J, with 8 bases between the two ends. The CDR3 has 14 residues. The CDR3, as DNA: TGCGCCAGCAGCTTGGACCTTACTTCCTACGAGCAGTACTTC. It translates to CASSLDLTSYEQYF.

Only a few counts were recorded for this clonotype. J is TRBJ1-6 and V is TRBV7-9; 7 bases are shared with TRBD1. V shed 5 bases, J shed 6 bases, and the junction held 7 bases outside the gene matches. The CDR3 is made up of 15 amino acids. CDR1 and CDR2 from the germline V gene are SEHNR and FQNEAQ (reference sequence). The CDR3 DNA reads as TGTGCCAGCAGCGCCTCCGGGACAGCTAATTCACCCCTCCACTTT. Its protein product is CASSASGTANSPLHF.

This clonotype was detected ten times or more. The V call is TRBV18, the J call TRBJ1-5; D gene ambiguous. CDR1 KGHSH and CDR2 LQKENI come from the germline V gene. V gave up 4 bases and J gave up 10 bases, with 11 bases separating them. The CDR3 has 12 amino acids. The CDR3 nucleotides are TGTGCCAGCTCACATTCAGCGAGACCCCAGCATTTT. Amino acids: CASSHSARPQHF.

This clonotype occurred many times. The chain links TRBV12-3 or TRBV12-4 to TRBJ2-7; tentative D call: TRBD1 (6 bases). This CDR3 has 15 residues. V was pared by 5 bases and J by 4 bases, with 18 bases between. CDR3 coding DNA: TGTGCCAGCAGTCCCGCCCCACCCAGGGGATACGAGCAGTACTTC. This sequence encodes CASSPAPPRGYEQYF.

The J gene is TRBJ1-2, the V gene TRBV9; no clear D. CDR1 is SGDLS and CDR2 is YYNGEE in the germline V gene. V was shortened by 3 bases and J by 0 bases, with 9 bases between the two germline ends. The CDR3 totals 14 residues. The CDR3 sequence is CASSGTTANYGYTF. In DNA, the CDR3 is TGTGCCAGCAGCGGGACGACGGCTAACTATGGCTACACCTTC.

In its sample, this clonotype was seen many times. The V gene is TRBV7-2, the J gene TRBJ2-3; perhaps D is TRBD1 or TRBD2 (5 bases each). Germline V gives CDR1 SGHTA, CDR2 FQGNSA. The CDR3 length is 14 residues. V lost 7 bases to trimming and J lost 1 base, with 12 bases between them. The DNA for the CDR3 is TGTGCCAGCACCCCCTGGGGACGCACAGATACGCAGTATTTT. It encodes CASTPWGRTDTQYF. Full variable domain (outside the CDR3, taken from reference TRBV7-2 and TRBJ2-3): GAGVSQSPSNKVTEKGKDVELRCDPISGHTALYWYRQSLGQGLEFLIYFQGNSAPDKSGLPSDRFSAERTGGSVSTLTIQRTQQEDSAVYLCASTPWGRTDTQYFGPGTRLTVL.

The CDR3 nucleotides are TGCAGTGCCGAGTCTAGCGTACTGAACACCGGGGAGCTGTTTTTT. Residues: CSAESSVLNTGELFF. This chain joins TRBV20-1 and TRBJ2-2, with D possibly matching TRBD2 (6 bases). The CDR3 contains 15 residues. Germline lookup yields CDR1 DFQATT and CDR2 SNEGSKA (reference sequence). Trimming removed 6 bases from V and 1 base from J, with 15 bases in between.

This chain connects TRBV19 to TRBJ1-2; weak D call: TRBD1 (5 bases). In germline, CDR1 is LNHDA, CDR2 SQIVND (reference sequence). The CDR3 is 13 amino acids. V was cut by 11 bases and J by 8 bases, with 21 bases left in between. The CDR3 loop reads CASTGGTRSGYTF. The CDR3 region has the DNA TGTGCCTCAACCGGGGGGACCCGATCGGGCTACACCTTC.

The rearrangement joins TRBV12-3 or TRBV12-4 to TRBJ1-1; 8 bases are shared with TRBD1. The CDR3 extends over 15 amino acids. The trim removed 5 bases at V and 2 bases at J, leaving 7 bases unmatched. Written as DNA, the CDR3 is TGTGCCAGCAGTACACGGGGGACAGGTAACACTGAAGCTTTCTTT. It encodes CASSTRGTGNTEAFF.

There are a few counts of this clonotype. This sequence joins TRBV7-8 and TRBJ2-5; TRBD2 matches 9 bases. After removal of 4 bases from V and 5 bases from J, the junction contained 14 bases not matched to a gene. Germline lookup yields CDR1 SGHVS and CDR2 FQNEAQ. This CDR3 is built from 17 residues. The CDR3 spells CASSSRPLMREGETQYF. Here the CDR3 DNA reads TGTGCCAGCAGCTCCCGTCCACTAATGCGGGAGGGGGAGACCCAGTACTTC.

The rearrangement joins TRBV20-1 to TRBJ2-5; D remains unclear. V lost 6 bases and J 5 bases, leaving 7 bases between the germline ends. Germline V CDR1 and CDR2: DFQATT, SNEGSKA (reference sequence). This CDR3 has 10 residues. CDR3: CSALHETQYF. The CDR3, as DNA: TGCAGTGCGCTGCATGAGACCCAGTACTTC.